The 25 T cell receptor beta chains in this list originate from one sample, sequenced in a study of blood T cell repertoires in COVID-19. The method was immunoSEQ multiplex PCR; TCRdb's version includes in-frame clones alone and lacks a portion of them. Among 120,000 to 150,000 clones listed, about 88% were seen once. The sample comprised peripheral blood. These TCRs come from a human donor with COVID-19, enrolled during active disease. The donor label of this sample is uncertain.

The chain recombines TRBV6-5 with TRBJ1-1; TRBD1 agrees at 9 bases. This CDR3 comprises 14 residues. The V gene's germline CDR1 is MNHEY and CDR2 SVGAGI. The V gene end was trimmed by 8 bases and the J gene end by 4 bases; junction bases not matched to a gene: 8. CDR3 nucleotide sequence: TGTGCCAGCCGAAGAGGGACAGGGAGCACTGAAGCTTTCTTT. It is translated as CASRRGTGSTEAFF.

About this clone: This CDR3 is also generated by other DNA sequences in the sample. The chain combines TRBV2 with TRBJ1-5; tentatively, D is TRBD1 (6 bases). V dropped 6 bases and J dropped 1 base, with 7 bases sitting between them. The CDR3 is 13 residues long. Germline V gene data show CDR1 as SNHLY and CDR2 as FYNNEI. CDR3 sequence: CASRQGSNQPQHF. CDR3 nucleotide sequence: TGTGCCAGCAGACAGGGAAGCAATCAGCCCCAGCATTTT.

The chain carries TRBV2 and TRBJ1-5; 9 nucleotides agree with TRBD1. Germline V lookup: CDR1 SNHLY, CDR2 FYNNEI. Trimming cost V 7 bases and J 9 bases; bases outside gene matches: 10. The CDR3 totals 14 residues. Here the CDR3 DNA reads TGTGCCAGCACCCTCCGGACAGGGGCCCTGCCCCAGCATTTT. Its translation: CASTLRTGALPQHF. The complete variable domain, with remaining parts taken from reference TRBV2 and TRBJ1-5, reads EPEVTQTPSHQVTQMGQEVILRCVPISNHLYFYWYRQILGQKVEFLVSFYNNEISEKSEIFDDQFSVERPDGSNFTLKIRSTKLEDSAMYFCASTLRTGALPQHFGDGTRLSIL.

The chain links TRBV4-1 to TRBJ2-3, with a possible D match to TRBD2 (5 bases). Germline V gene lookup returns CDR1 MGHRA and CDR2 YSYEKL. This CDR3 contains 14 residues. The germline V and J ends were trimmed by 4 bases and 1 base, with 9 bases remaining between them. The CDR3: CASSLVSGTDTQYF. The CDR3 region has the DNA TGCGCCAGCAGCCTAGTTAGCGGCACAGATACGCAGTATTTT.

The genes are TRBV14 and TRBJ2-1; tentative D call: TRBD2 (5 bases). V lost 4 bases and J 0 bases, leaving 10 bases between the germline ends. Germline values: CDR1 SGHDN, CDR2 FVKESK. CDR3 length equals 15 residues. This CDR3 reads CASSLVGSSYNEQFF. CDR3 in DNA: TGTGCCAGCAGCCTCGTTGGGAGCTCCTACAATGAGCAGTTCTTC.

V and J are TRBV5-1 and TRBJ2-3, with 10 bases fitting TRBD2. Germline trimming cut 0 bases from V and 5 bases from J; bases unmatched to any gene: 9. This CDR3 spans 17 amino acids. The germline V gene encodes CDR1 SGHRS and CDR2 YFSETQ. The CDR3 here is CASSLGTLAGEVDTQYF. The DNA for the CDR3 is TGCGCCAGCAGCTTGGGAACCCTAGCGGGGGAGGTAGATACGCAGTATTTT.

V is TRBV5-6 and J is TRBJ2-3; D not certain. From germline, CDR1 is SGHDT and CDR2 YYEEEE. The CDR3 has 13 residues. The ends were cut back, 1 base at V and 3 bases at J, with 6 bases in the middle. Written as DNA, the CDR3 is TGTGCCAGCAGCTTGCTAGAGACAGATACGCAGTATTTT. This codes for CASSLLETDTQYF. Combining the CDR3 with reference TRBV5-6 and TRBJ2-3 gives the whole variable domain DAGVTQSPTHLIKTRGQQVTLRCSPKSGHDTVSWYQQALGQGPQFIFQYYEEEERQRGNFPDRFSGHQFPNYSSELNVNALLLGDSALYLCASSLLETDTQYFGPGTRLTVL.

The CDR3 nucleotides are TGTGCCATCAGTACAGGGGGTTCCTCTGGAAACACCATATATTTT. It codes for CAISTGGSSGNTIYF. The chain employs TRBV10-3 and TRBJ1-3; 8 bases agree with TRBD1. The CDR3 is made up of 15 amino acids. Germline loops: CDR1 ENHRY, CDR2 SYGVKD. V gave up 5 bases and J gave up 0 bases; unmatched junction bases: 3.

This chain uses TRBV5-1 with TRBJ1-1; no clear D. V dropped 4 bases and J dropped 7 bases, with 17 bases sitting between them. This CDR3 is 14 amino acids long. Germline assignment: CDR1 SGHRS and CDR2 YFSETQ. The CDR3 here is CASSPRVDSGEAFF. The CDR3 coding sequence is TGCGCCAGCAGCCCTCGGGTGGATTCTGGTGAAGCTTTCTTT.

The V call is TRBV7-3, the J call TRBJ2-6, with 10 bases that match TRBD1. The V gene end was trimmed by 3 bases and the J gene end by 0 bases; junction bases not matched to a gene: 5. This CDR3 comprises 18 residues. The V gene's germline CDR1 is SGHTA and CDR2 FQGTGA. The CDR3 region is CASSFWTGGSSGANVLTF. The CDR3 DNA is TGTGCCAGCAGCTTTTGGACAGGGGGAAGCTCTGGGGCCAACGTCCTGACTTTC.

The chain carries TRBV2 and TRBJ2-7; 7 positions agree with TRBD1. Germline lookup yields CDR1 SNHLY and CDR2 FYNNEI. This CDR3 has 15 amino acids. Germline trimming cut 7 bases from V and 0 bases from J; bases unmatched to any gene: 9. The CDR3 sequence is CASIPKRDSSYEQYF. The CDR3 DNA reads TGTGCCAGCATTCCTAAGAGGGACAGCTCCTACGAGCAGTACTTC.

The chain uses TRBV5-3 and TRBJ2-7, with D perhaps TRBD2 (5 bases). TRBV5-3 is an open reading frame whose function is uncertain. V lost 3 bases to trimming and J lost 4 bases, with 14 bases between them. This CDR3 comprises 14 residues. CDR3 nucleotides: TGTGCCAGAAGCTCAAGGAGGTCGACGTACGAGCAGTACTTC. It translates to CARSSRRSTYEQYF.

V usage is TRBV7-9 and J usage is TRBJ1-6; no reliable D call. This CDR3 is 12 amino acids long. V was pared by 3 bases and J by 10 bases, with 7 bases between. Germline CDR1 reads SEHNR; CDR2 reads FQNEAQ (reference sequence). The CDR3 DNA is TGTGCCAGCAGCTTCAATCCCTCACCCCTCCACTTT. This gives the protein CASSFNPSPLHF.

In DNA form, the CDR3 reads TGTGCCAGCAGTGATGAGGCACAAATTTTCTCTGGGGCCAACGTCCTGACTTTC. Translation: CASSDEAQIFSGANVLTF. The chain is built from TRBV25-1 and TRBJ2-6; unclear D gene. Between the trimmed V and J ends, which lost 3 bases and 0 bases, there was a span of 15 bases. Germline V gene lookup returns CDR1 MGHDK and CDR2 SYGVNS. There are 18 residues in the CDR3.

A single count supports this clone. The chain joins TRBV7-9 to TRBJ1-2; 10 bases align to TRBD1. CDR1 and CDR2 from the germline V gene are SEHNR and FQNEAQ (reference sequence). Trimming cost V 5 bases and J 6 bases; bases outside gene matches: 6. The CDR3 spans 14 residues. The CDR3 sequence: CASSMGQGLNGYTF. CDR3 nucleotide sequence: TGTGCCAGCAGCATGGGACAGGGGTTAAATGGCTACACCTTC.

The rearrangement joins TRBV2 to TRBJ1-2; maybe TRBD1 (5 bases). This CDR3 has 15 amino acids. The germline V gene has CDR1 SNHLY and CDR2 FYNNEI. V was cut by 6 bases and J by 4 bases, with 18 bases left in between. CDR3 region: CASRKGVTATYGYTF. The CDR3 DNA sequence: TGTGCCAGCAGGAAGGGCGTGACAGCGACCTATGGCTACACCTTC. Full variable domain (outside the CDR3, taken from reference TRBV2 and TRBJ1-2): EPEVTQTPSHQVTQMGQEVILRCVPISNHLYFYWYRQILGQKVEFLVSFYNNEISEKSEIFDDQFSVERPDGSNFTLKIRSTKLEDSAMYFCASRKGVTATYGYTFGSGTRLTVV.

The V call is TRBV5-1, the J call TRBJ2-3; unclear D gene. The CDR3 is made up of 14 amino acids. In germline, CDR1 is SGHRS, CDR2 YFSETQ. The V end was cut by 0 bases, the J end by 4 bases, with 9 bases between. The CDR3 DNA reads TGCGCCAGCAGCTTGGCTCGCACGGCAGATACGCAGTATTTT. It specifies CASSLARTADTQYF.

In the case of this clone: This same CDR3 is encoded by further DNA sequences in the sample. The V gene is TRBV5-1, the J gene TRBJ1-1; D is uncertain. This CDR3 has 13 residues. The V gene's germline CDR1 is SGHRS and CDR2 YFSETQ. V lost 4 bases and J 2 bases, leaving 9 bases between the germline ends. In nucleotides, the CDR3 is TGCGCCAGCAGCAGGACGGGAAACACTGAAGCTTTCTTT. Translating it yields CASSRTGNTEAFF.

The chain couples TRBV25-1 to TRBJ1-3; no clear D gene. V shed 9 bases and J shed 2 bases, with 14 bases lying between them. In germline, CDR1 is MGHDK, CDR2 SYGVNS. This CDR3 is 14 amino acids long. The CDR3 coding sequence is TGTGCCAGTAAGACTGAGACGGCTGGAAACACCATATATTTT. Amino acid sequence: CASKTETAGNTIYF.

The chain has TRBV5-4 and TRBJ2-5; perhaps TRBD1 as D (5 bases). This CDR3 region has 14 residues. V lost 3 bases, J lost 0 bases, and 9 bases lay in between. CDR1 is SGHNT, CDR2 YYREEE, per germline (reference sequence). The CDR3 here is CASSSKTDQETQYF. The DNA of the CDR3 is TGTGCCAGCAGCTCCAAGACAGACCAAGAGACCCAGTACTTC.

DNA for the CDR3: TGTGCCAGCATCCCTTGGGGCAGGGCGCAAGAGACCCAGTACTTC. Translating it yields CASIPWGRAQETQYF. The chain recombines TRBV6-4 with TRBJ2-5; possibly TRBD1 for D (5 bases). This CDR3 contains 15 residues. From germline, CDR1 is MRHNA and CDR2 SNTAGT. The ends were cut back, 7 bases at V and 2 bases at J, with 17 bases in the middle.

The chain employs TRBV7-9 and TRBJ1-4, with 8 bases aligning to TRBD1. The J segment lost 8 bases and the V segment lost 5 bases, leaving 13 bases of the junction unmatched. Germline loops: CDR1 SEHNR, CDR2 FQNEAQ (reference sequence). The CDR3 runs to 16 residues. DNA of the CDR3: TGTGCCAGCAGCCGATGGCTTGACAGGGGAAAAGAAAAACTGTTTTTT. Encoded protein: CASSRWLDRGKEKLFF.

The gene calls are TRBV9 and TRBJ2-1, with D perhaps TRBD1 (6 bases). Trimming left V 0 bases short and J 0 bases short, with 10 bases between. The length of the CDR3 is 16 residues. The germline CDR1 and CDR2 sequences are SGDLS and YYNGEE. CDR3 in amino acids: CASSVEGVSSYNEQFF. The CDR3 DNA reads TGTGCCAGCAGCGTAGAGGGGGTTAGCTCCTACAATGAGCAGTTCTTC.

V gene TRBV7-3 combines with J gene TRBJ2-2, with 7 bases lining up with TRBD1. The CDR3 covers 15 residues. Germline V gives CDR1 SGHTA, CDR2 FQGTGA. Trimming at V came to 4 bases and at J to 0 bases, leaving 2 bases not matched to a gene. CDR3 coding DNA: TGTGCCAGCAGCTCCGGGACAGCGAACACCGGGGAGCTGTTTTTT. Amino acids: CASSSGTANTGELFF.

The chain carries TRBV7-9 and TRBJ1-1; D not resolved. The CDR3 runs to 15 residues. CDR1 SEHNR and CDR2 FQNEAQ come from the germline V gene (reference sequence). V lost 1 base to trimming and J lost 1 base, with 10 bases between them. CDR3 DNA: TGTGCCAGCAGCTTAGGATTCGCGGAGAACACTGAAGCTTTCTTT. Encoded protein: CASSLGFAENTEAFF.